A single sample gave rise to the 17 T cell receptor beta chains below, sequenced in a study of cytomegalovirus exposure and HLA in healthy donors. The PCR had 60 Vbeta and 13 Jbeta primers. Sequenced by immunoSEQ multiplex PCR; TCRdb stores in-frame clones only, minus some. This repertoire shows over 75,000 clones, about four fifths found once; its top ten account for around 5.2%. Sample: PBMCs. The receptors were sampled from a woman aged 18-29 years in good health and CMV-seropositive.

The chain joins TRBV7-9 to TRBJ2-1; 7 bases match TRBD2. CDR1 and CDR2 (germline): SEHNR, FQNEAQ (reference sequence). The CDR3 has 15 residues. With V trimmed by 4 bases and J by 1 base, 4 bases remained unmatched. The CDR3 region has the DNA TGTGCCAGCAGCTATCGGGAGGCTTCCTACAATGAGCAGTTCTTC. Amino acids: CASSYREASYNEQFF.

The chain combines TRBV28 with TRBJ2-7; TRBD2 agrees at 14 bases. Germline assignment: CDR1 MDHEN and CDR2 SYDVKM. The V and J ends lost 3 bases and 10 bases, in that order; junction bases with no gene match: 11. This CDR3 has 16 residues. Here the CDR3 DNA reads TGTGCCAGCAGTTTCAATGGACTAGCGGGAGGACGCCGACAGTACTTC. This translates into CASSFNGLAGGRRQYF.

The V gene is TRBV28, the J gene TRBJ1-3, with 7 bases matching TRBD1. CDR1 is MDHEN and CDR2 is SYDVKM in the germline V gene. The CDR3 is 19 amino acids. The V gene end was trimmed by 4 bases and the J gene end by 0 bases; junction bases not matched to a gene: 15. The CDR3 loop reads CASSYPHQGDLLSGNTIYF. In DNA form, the CDR3 reads TGTGCCAGCAGTTACCCCCACCAGGGGGACCTCCTCTCTGGAAACACCATATATTTT.

In DNA, the CDR3 is TGCGCCAGCAGCCACTTGGGACAGGAAAACACTGAAGCTTTCTTT. Amino acid sequence: CASSHLGQENTEAFF. The V gene is TRBV4-1, the J gene TRBJ1-1; 8 positions match TRBD1. The CDR3 is 15 amino acids. Trimming took 3 bases from V and 2 from J; bases not matched to a gene: 5. Per the germline V gene, CDR1 is MGHRA and CDR2 is YSYEKL.

The V gene is TRBV29-1, the J gene TRBJ2-1; D possibly corresponds to TRBD1 (7 bases). The germline V and J ends were trimmed by 7 bases and 8 bases, with 15 bases remaining between them. The germline CDR1 and CDR2 sequences are SQVTM and ANQGSEA. The length of the CDR3 is 12 residues. The CDR3 here is CSAEIRGDEQFF. CDR3 DNA sequence: TGCAGCGCAGAGATCAGGGGGGATGAGCAGTTCTTC.

The gene calls are TRBV28 and TRBJ1-4; possibly TRBD1 for D (6 bases). This CDR3 region has 14 residues. CDR1 and CDR2 (germline): MDHEN, SYDVKM. V was trimmed by 7 bases and J by 4 bases, leaving 13 bases between them. The CDR3 is CASTLQGGNEKLFF. CDR3 nucleotide sequence: TGTGCCAGCACCCTACAGGGCGGTAATGAAAAACTGTTTTTT.

The genes are TRBV27 and TRBJ2-5; 11 bases are shared with TRBD2. Germline V lookup: CDR1 MNHEY, CDR2 SMNVEV (reference sequence). The CDR3 has 14 amino acids. V shed 4 bases and J 5 bases; nucleotides not matched to a gene: 3. The CDR3 sequence: CASSYSGRGETQYF. CDR3 DNA sequence: TGTGCCAGCAGTTATAGCGGGAGGGGTGAGACCCAGTACTTC.

This CDR3 is CASRERLADYNEQFF. CDR3 nucleotides: TGCGCCAGCAGAGAAAGACTAGCGGATTACAATGAGCAGTTCTTC. The chain recombines TRBV10-2 with TRBJ2-1, with TRBD2 identical over 9 bases. The CDR3 is 15 amino acids. The germline gives CDR1 WSHSY, CDR2 SAAADI. The J segment lost 4 bases and the V segment lost 6 bases, leaving 7 bases of the junction unmatched.

The chain carries TRBV7-9 and TRBJ1-2; 8 bases align to TRBD1. The CDR3 has 14 amino acids. With V trimmed by 5 bases and J by 5 bases, 7 bases remained unmatched. Germline loops: CDR1 SEHNR, CDR2 FQNEAQ (reference sequence). This CDR3 reads CASSPGQGLYGYTF. The CDR3, as DNA: TGTGCCAGCAGCCCCGGACAGGGCTTGTATGGCTACACCTTC. Looking up the rest from reference TRBV7-9 and TRBJ1-2 gives the full variable domain: DTGVSQNPRHKITKRGQNVTFRCDPISEHNRLYWYRQTLGQGPEFLTYFQNEAQLEKSRLLSDRFSAERPKGSFSTLEIQRTEQGDSAMYLCASSPGQGLYGYTFGSGTRLTVV.

J is TRBJ2-1 and V is TRBV5-3, with TRBD2 matching 7 bases. TRBV5-3 is an open reading frame, and its role is uncertain. The CDR3 consists of 17 residues. Trimming took 1 base from V and 3 from J; bases not matched to a gene: 10. Here the CDR3 reads CARSLRCPGLHYNEQFF. CDR3 nucleotide sequence: TGTGCCAGAAGCTTGCGATGTCCGGGACTACACTACAATGAGCAGTTCTTC.

V is TRBV6-1 and J is TRBJ1-1, with D maybe TRBD1 (5 bases). V lost 1 base and J lost 8, with 11 bases in between. The CDR3 sequence is 13 residues long. The germline gives CDR1 MNHNS, CDR2 SASEGT. The CDR3 loop reads CASSEVRGREAFF. The CDR3 bases are TGTGCCAGCAGTGAAGTAAGGGGAAGGGAAGCTTTCTTT.

The sample holds one count of this clone. This rearrangement joins TRBV7-9 to TRBJ2-3, with a tentative D call TRBD2 (5 bases). Trimming removed 4 bases at V and 1 base at J, with 9 bases between. Per germline, CDR1 SEHNR and CDR2 FQNEAQ (reference sequence). CDR3 size: 14 residues. DNA for the CDR3: TGTGCCAGCAGCTCCGCCGGGGGCACAGATACGCAGTATTTT. Its protein is CASSSAGGTDTQYF.

This clone was seen just once. The J gene is TRBJ2-5, the V gene TRBV25-1; TRBD2 matches at 12 bases. V gave up 5 bases and J gave up 1 base; unmatched junction bases: 8. The V gene's germline CDR1 is MGHDK and CDR2 SYGVNS. The CDR3 totals 17 residues. The CDR3 DNA reads as TGTGCCAGCAGTTTTACTAGCGGGGGGCCCGGCCAAGAGACCCAGTACTTC. Translation gives CASSFTSGGPGQETQYF.

V usage is TRBV4-2 and J usage is TRBJ2-2, with D possibly matching TRBD2 (6 bases). The CDR3 extends over 18 amino acids. The V and J ends lost 5 bases and 6 bases respectively, with 25 bases between them. Germline lookup yields CDR1 LGHNA and CDR2 YNFKEQ. This chain's CDR3 is CASSTSLLTSTGAGELFF. In DNA form, the CDR3 reads TGTGCCAGCAGCACGAGTCTCCTGACTAGTACGGGGGCCGGGGAGCTGTTTTTT.

The V gene is TRBV28, the J gene TRBJ1-5; perhaps TRBD1 as D (5 bases). This CDR3 has 12 residues. Trimming took off 10 bases at V and 7 bases at J, with 14 bases between the two ends. The germline CDR1 and CDR2 sequences are MDHEN and SYDVKM. CDR3 amino acids: CATEAGSQPQHF. The CDR3 nucleotides are TGTGCCACCGAAGCAGGGTCCCAGCCCCAGCATTTT.

The chain uses TRBV6-1 and TRBJ1-4, with 9 bases fitting TRBD1. The CDR3 loop spans 13 amino acids. The germline gives CDR1 MNHNS, CDR2 SASEGT. The V segment lost 8 bases and the J segment 7 bases; nucleotides outside the gene matches: 5. The CDR3 loop reads CASRDRGGEKLFF. The CDR3 DNA reads as TGTGCCAGCCGAGACAGGGGGGGTGAAAAACTGTTTTTT.

V is TRBV6-5 and J is TRBJ1-3; D is uncertain. The CDR3 length is 14 residues. V dropped 1 base and J dropped 8 bases, with 12 bases sitting between them. CDR1 MNHEY and CDR2 SVGAGI come from the germline V gene. In DNA form, the CDR3 reads TGTGCCAGCAGTTACTTCCAGGAGGGCTACACCATATATTTT. Residues: CASSYFQEGYTIYF.